Shown below are 5 T cell receptor beta chains from a single sample sequenced in a study of blood T cell repertoires in COVID-19. The repertoire was sequenced with immunoSEQ multiplex PCR; TCRdb's copy has only in-frame clones and lacks some. The repertoire holds 60,000 to 75,000 clones, with 70% to 90% as singletons. Sequencing was carried out using peripheral blood. The receptors here all came from a man in his 70s with active COVID-19.

The V and J genes are TRBV4-3 and TRBJ2-3, with a weak D call TRBD2 (5 bases). Deletions cut 0 bases from V and 4 bases from J, with 14 bases between. The CDR3 is 16 residues long. CDR1 and CDR2 (germline): LGHNA, YSLEER. CDR3 sequence: CASSQDPSRTADTQYF. In DNA form, the CDR3 reads TGCGCCAGCAGCCAAGATCCTAGCCGGACGGCAGATACGCAGTATTTT.

The chain uses TRBV6-2 or TRBV6-3 and TRBJ2-3; D unclear. The V gene's germline CDR1 is MNHEY and CDR2 SVGEGT. The CDR3 sequence is 16 residues long. V was shortened by 7 bases and J by 2 bases, with 19 bases between the two germline ends. CDR3 nucleotides: TGTGCCAGCACCCCACCTCGGGTGGCAAACACAGATACGCAGTATTTT. Its protein product is CASTPPRVANTDTQYF.

The chain recombines TRBV7-2 with TRBJ2-5, with TRBD1 matching over 7 bases. Per germline, CDR1 SGHTA and CDR2 FQGNSA. The CDR3 runs 14 residues. J was trimmed by 4 bases and V by 4 bases; bases with no gene match: 6. CDR3 loop: CASSSDRTRETQYF. In DNA form, the CDR3 reads TGTGCCAGCAGCTCGGACAGGACCCGAGAGACCCAGTACTTC. Based on the CDR3 plus reference TRBV7-2 and TRBJ2-5, the full variable domain is GAGVSQSPSNKVTEKGKDVELRCDPISGHTALYWYRQSLGQGLEFLIYFQGNSAPDKSGLPSDRFSAERTGGSVSTLTIQRTQQEDSAVYLCASSSDRTRETQYFGPGTRLLVL.

The chain employs TRBV5-4 and TRBJ2-7; possible D gene TRBD1, 6 bases. This CDR3 comprises 14 residues. V was clipped by 4 bases and J by 6 bases, with 17 bases between them. CDR1 and CDR2 (germline): SGHNT, YYREEE (reference sequence). The DNA of the CDR3 is TGTGCCAGCAGCAACCCAGGGATCAGGGGCGAGCAGTACTTC. It is translated as CASSNPGIRGEQYF.

In DNA form, the CDR3 reads TGTGCCAGCAGCCACATTCCCCGGGACACCATATATTTT. This gives the protein CASSHIPRDTIYF. The V gene is TRBV6-5, the J gene TRBJ1-3; no reliable D call. This CDR3 comprises 13 residues. Between the trimmed V and J ends, which lost 6 bases and 8 bases, there was a span of 14 bases. In germline, CDR1 is MNHEY, CDR2 SVGAGI.